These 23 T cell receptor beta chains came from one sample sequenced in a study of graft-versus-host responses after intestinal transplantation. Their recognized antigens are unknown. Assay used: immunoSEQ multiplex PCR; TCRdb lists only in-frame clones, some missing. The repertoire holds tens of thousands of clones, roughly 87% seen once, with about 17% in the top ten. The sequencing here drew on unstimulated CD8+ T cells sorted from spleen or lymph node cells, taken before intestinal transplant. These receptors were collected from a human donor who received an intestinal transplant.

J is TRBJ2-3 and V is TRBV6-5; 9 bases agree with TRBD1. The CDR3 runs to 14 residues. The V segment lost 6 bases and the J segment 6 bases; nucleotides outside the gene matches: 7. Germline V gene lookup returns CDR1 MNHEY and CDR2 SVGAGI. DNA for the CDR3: TGTGCCAGCAGACCCGGGACAGGGTCGGATACGCAGTATTTT. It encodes CASRPGTGSDTQYF.

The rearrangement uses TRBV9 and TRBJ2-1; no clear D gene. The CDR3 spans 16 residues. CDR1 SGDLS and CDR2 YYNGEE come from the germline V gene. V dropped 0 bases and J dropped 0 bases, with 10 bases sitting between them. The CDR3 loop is CASSVGSTLSYNEQFF. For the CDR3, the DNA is TGTGCCAGCAGCGTAGGGTCTACACTCTCCTACAATGAGCAGTTCTTC.

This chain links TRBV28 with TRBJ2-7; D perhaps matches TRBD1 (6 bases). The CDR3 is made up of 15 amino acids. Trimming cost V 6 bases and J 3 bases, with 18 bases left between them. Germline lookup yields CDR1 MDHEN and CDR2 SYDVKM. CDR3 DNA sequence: TGTGCCAGCAGCCGAATACAGGGACCGGGCTACGAGCAGTACTTC. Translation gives CASSRIQGPGYEQYF.

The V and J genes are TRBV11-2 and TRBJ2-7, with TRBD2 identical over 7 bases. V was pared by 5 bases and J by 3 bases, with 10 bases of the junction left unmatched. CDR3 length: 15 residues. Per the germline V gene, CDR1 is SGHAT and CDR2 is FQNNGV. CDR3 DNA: TGTGCCAGCAGCCCCAGACTAGCTGGGGTCTACGAGCAGTACTTC. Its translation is CASSPRLAGVYEQYF.

The CDR3 DNA reads as TGTGCCAGCAGCTTAAAGGGGGGAACTAGCGGGAGCAATGAGCAGTTCTTC. Amino acids: CASSLKGGTSGSNEQFF. The J gene is TRBJ2-1, the V gene TRBV7-3, with 11 bases identical to TRBD2. The CDR3 contains 17 residues. Germline V CDR1 and CDR2: SGHTA, FQGTGA. With V trimmed by 1 base and J by 6 bases, 8 bases remained unmatched.

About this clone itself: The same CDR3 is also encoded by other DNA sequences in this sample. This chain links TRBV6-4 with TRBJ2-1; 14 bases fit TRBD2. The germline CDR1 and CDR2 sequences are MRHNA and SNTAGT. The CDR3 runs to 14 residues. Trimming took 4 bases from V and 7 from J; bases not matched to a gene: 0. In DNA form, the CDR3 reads TGTGCCAGCAGTGGACTAGCGGGGGGGAATGAGCAGTTCTTC. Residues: CASSGLAGGNEQFF.

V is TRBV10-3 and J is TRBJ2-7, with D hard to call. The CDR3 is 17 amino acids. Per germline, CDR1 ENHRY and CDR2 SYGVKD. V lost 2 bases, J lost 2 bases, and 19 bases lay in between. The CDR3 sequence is CAISEARPGRPPYEQYF. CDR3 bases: TGTGCCATCAGTGAGGCGAGGCCCGGCAGGCCACCCTACGAGCAGTACTTC.

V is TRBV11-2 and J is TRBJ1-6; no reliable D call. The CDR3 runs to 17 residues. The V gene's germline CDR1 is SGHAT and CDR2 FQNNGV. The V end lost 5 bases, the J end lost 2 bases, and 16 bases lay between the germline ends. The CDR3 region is CASSGGGRETYNSPLHF. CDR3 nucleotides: TGTGCCAGCAGCGGTGGCGGTAGGGAGACCTATAATTCACCCCTCCACTTT.

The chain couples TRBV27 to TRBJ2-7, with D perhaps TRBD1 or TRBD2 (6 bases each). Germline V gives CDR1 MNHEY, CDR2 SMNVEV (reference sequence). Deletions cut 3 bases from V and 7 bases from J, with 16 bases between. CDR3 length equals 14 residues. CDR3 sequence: CASSFDPQGREQYF. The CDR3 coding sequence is TGTGCCAGCAGTTTTGACCCCCAGGGGAGGGAGCAGTACTTC.

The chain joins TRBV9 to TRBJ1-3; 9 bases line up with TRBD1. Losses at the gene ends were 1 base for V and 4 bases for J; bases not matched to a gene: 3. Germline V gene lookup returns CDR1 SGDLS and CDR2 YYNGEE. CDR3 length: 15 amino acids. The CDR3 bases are TGTGCCAGCAGCGTACGACAGGGGGTAGGAAACACCATATATTTT. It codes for CASSVRQGVGNTIYF. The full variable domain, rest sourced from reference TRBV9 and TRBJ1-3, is DSGVTQTPKHLITATGQRVTLRCSPRSGDLSVYWYQQSLDQGLQFLIQYYNGEERAKGNILERFSAQQFPDLHSELNLSSLELGDSALYFCASSVRQGVGNTIYFGEGSWLTVV.

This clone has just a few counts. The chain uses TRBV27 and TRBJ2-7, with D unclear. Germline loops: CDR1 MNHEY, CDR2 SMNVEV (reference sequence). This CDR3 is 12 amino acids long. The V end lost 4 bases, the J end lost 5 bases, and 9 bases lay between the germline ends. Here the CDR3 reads CASSSPRDEQYF. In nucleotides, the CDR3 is TGTGCCAGCAGTTCCCCTAGAGACGAGCAGTACTTC.

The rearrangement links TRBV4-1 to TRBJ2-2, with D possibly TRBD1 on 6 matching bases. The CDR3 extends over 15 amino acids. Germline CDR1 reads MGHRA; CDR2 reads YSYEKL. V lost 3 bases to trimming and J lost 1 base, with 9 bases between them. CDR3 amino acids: CASSHPGQNTGELFF. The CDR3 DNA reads TGCGCCAGCAGCCACCCGGGACAGAACACCGGGGAGCTGTTTTTT.

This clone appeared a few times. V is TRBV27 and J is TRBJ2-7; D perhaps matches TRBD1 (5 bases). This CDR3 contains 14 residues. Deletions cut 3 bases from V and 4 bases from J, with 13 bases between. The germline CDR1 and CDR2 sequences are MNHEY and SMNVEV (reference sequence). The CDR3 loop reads CASSFGQGGYEQYF. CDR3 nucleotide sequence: TGTGCCAGCAGTTTTGGGCAGGGCGGTTACGAGCAGTACTTC.

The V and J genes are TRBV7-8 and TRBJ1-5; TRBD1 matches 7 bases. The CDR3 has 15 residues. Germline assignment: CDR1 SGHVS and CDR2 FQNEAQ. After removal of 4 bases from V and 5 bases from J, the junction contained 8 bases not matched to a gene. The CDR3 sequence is CASSSMTGPYQPQHF. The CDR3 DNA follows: TGTGCCAGCAGCTCTATGACAGGGCCCTATCAGCCCCAGCATTTT.

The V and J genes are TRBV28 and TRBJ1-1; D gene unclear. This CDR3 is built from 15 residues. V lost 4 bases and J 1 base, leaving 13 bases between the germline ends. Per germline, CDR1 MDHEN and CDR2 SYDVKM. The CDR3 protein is CASSSWARENTEAFF. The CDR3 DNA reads TGTGCCAGCAGTTCCTGGGCTAGGGAGAACACTGAAGCTTTCTTT.

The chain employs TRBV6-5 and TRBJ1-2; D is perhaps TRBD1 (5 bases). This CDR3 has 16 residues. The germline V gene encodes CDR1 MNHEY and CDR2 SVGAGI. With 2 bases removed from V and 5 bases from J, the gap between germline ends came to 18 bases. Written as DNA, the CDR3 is TGTGCCAGCAGTTACGACGGACAAAGACAGTTTTATGGCTACACCTTC. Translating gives CASSYDGQRQFYGYTF.

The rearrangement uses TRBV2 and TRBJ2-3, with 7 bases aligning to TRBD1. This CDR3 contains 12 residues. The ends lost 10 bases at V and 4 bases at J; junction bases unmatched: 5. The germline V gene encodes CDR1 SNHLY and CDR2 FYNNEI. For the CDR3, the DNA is TGTGCCACCATTAGGGGGCCAGATACGCAGTATTTT. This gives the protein CATIRGPDTQYF.

The CDR3 loop is CAWSAGGGEQYF. The CDR3 nucleotides are TGTGCCTGGAGTGCGGGGGGGGGCGAGCAGTACTTC. This sequence joins TRBV30 and TRBJ2-7; 8 bases align to TRBD2. Germline V gene sequence: CDR1 GTSNPN, CDR2 SVGIG (reference sequence). The CDR3 is 12 amino acids. V lost 1 base and J lost 6; bases outside the gene matches: 2.

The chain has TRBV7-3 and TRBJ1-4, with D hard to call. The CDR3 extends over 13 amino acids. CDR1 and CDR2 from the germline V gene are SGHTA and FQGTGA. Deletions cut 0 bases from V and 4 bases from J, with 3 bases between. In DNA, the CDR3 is TGTGCCAGCAGCTTAACCCATAATGAAAAACTGTTTTTT. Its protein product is CASSLTHNEKLFF.

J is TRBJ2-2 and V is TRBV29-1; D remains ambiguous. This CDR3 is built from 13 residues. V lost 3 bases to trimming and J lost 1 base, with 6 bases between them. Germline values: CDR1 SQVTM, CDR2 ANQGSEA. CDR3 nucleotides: TGCAGCGTTGATGAGGAGAACACCGGGGAGCTGTTTTTT. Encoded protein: CSVDEENTGELFF.

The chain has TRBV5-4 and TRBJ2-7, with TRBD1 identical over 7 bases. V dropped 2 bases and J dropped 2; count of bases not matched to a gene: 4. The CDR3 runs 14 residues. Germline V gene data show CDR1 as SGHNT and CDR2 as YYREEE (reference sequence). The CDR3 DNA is TGTGCCAGCAGCTTAGAGGGGGCCACCTACGAGCAGTACTTC. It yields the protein CASSLEGATYEQYF.

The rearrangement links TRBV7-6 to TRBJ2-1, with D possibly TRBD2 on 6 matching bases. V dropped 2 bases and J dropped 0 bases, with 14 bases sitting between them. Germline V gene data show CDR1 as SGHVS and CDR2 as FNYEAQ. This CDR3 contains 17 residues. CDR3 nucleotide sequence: TGTGCCAGCAGCTTATTTGGACTAACCCTCTCCTACAATGAGCAGTTCTTC. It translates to CASSLFGLTLSYNEQFF.

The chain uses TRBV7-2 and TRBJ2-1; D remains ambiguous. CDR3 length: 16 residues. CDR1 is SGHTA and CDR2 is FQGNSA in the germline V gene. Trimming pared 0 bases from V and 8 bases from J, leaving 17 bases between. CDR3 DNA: TGTGCCAGCAGCTTAGCGCTGGCTCCCCAATCGTATGAGCAGTTCTTC. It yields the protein CASSLALAPQSYEQFF.